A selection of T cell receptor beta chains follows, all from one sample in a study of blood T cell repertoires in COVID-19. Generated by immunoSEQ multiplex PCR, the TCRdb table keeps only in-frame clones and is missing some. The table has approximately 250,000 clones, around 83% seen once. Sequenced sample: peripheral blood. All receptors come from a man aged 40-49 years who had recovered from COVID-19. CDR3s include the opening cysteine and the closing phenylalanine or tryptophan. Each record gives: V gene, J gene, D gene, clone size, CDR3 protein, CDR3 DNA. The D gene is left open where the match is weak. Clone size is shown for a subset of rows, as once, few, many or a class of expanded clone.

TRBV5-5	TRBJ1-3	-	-	CASSLWASASGNTIYF	TGTGCCAGCAGCTTGTGGGCTTCCGCTTCTGGAAACACCATATATTTT
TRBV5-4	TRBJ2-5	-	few	CASSFGGGAGAEETQYF	TGTGCCAGCAGCTTTGGAGGGGGCGCCGGCGCGGAAGAGACCCAGTACTTC
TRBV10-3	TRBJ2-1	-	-	CAIRGVNSYNEQFF	TGTGCCATCAGAGGGGTAAACTCCTACAATGAGCAGTTCTTC
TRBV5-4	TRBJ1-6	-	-	CASSLRRQDNSPLHF	TGTGCCAGCAGCTTAAGGAGACAGGATAATTCACCCCTCCACTTT
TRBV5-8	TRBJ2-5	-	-	CASSLVGSGQETQYF	TGTGCCAGCAGCTTGGTTGGTAGCGGACAAGAGACCCAGTACTTC
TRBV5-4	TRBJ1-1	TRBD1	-	CASRTDRGRVAFF	TGTGCCAGCAGGACAGACAGGGGGCGAGTAGCTTTCTTT
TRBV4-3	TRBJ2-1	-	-	CASSQHLPRAGTYNEQFF	TGCGCCAGCAGCCAACACCTCCCGAGGGCAGGTACCTACAATGAGCAGTTCTTC
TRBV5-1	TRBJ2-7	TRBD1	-	CASSVPGQGWEQYF	TGCGCCAGCAGCGTCCCGGGACAGGGCTGGGAGCAGTACTTC
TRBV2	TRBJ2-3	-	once	CASRLRGFTDTQYF	TGTGCCAGCCGACTCAGGGGCTTCACAGATACGCAGTATTTT
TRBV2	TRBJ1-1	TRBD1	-	CASSRQGVTEAFF	TGTGCCAGCAGCCGACAGGGGGTGACTGAAGCTTTCTTT
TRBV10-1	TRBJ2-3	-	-	CASSDISLSSTDTQYF	TGCGCCAGCAGTGATATTAGCCTCTCGTCGACAGATACGCAGTATTTT
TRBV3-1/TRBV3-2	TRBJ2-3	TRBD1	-	CASSPGTTGGADTQYF	TGTGCCAGCAGCCCCGGGACGACAGGGGGCGCAGATACGCAGTATTTT
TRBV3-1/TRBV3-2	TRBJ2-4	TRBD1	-	CASSASSGTGGFGKNIQYF	TGTGCCAGCAGCGCCTCTTCCGGGACAGGGGGCTTCGGCAAAAACATTCAGTACTTC
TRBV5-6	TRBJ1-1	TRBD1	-	CASSLNRGGTEAFF	TGTGCCAGCAGCTTGAACAGGGGGGGCACTGAAGCTTTCTTT
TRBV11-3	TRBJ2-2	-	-	CASSLTRSTGELFF	TGTGCCAGCAGCCTCACGAGGAGCACCGGGGAGCTGTTTTTT
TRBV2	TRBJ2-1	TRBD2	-	CASSDRAGQYYNEQFF	TGTGCCAGCAGTGACCGAGCGGGGCAGTATTACAATGAGCAGTTCTTC
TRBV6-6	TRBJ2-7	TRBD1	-	CASSPGQGSYEQYF	TGTGCCAGCAGTCCAGGACAGGGGAGCTACGAGCAGTACTTC
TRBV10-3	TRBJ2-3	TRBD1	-	CAISGWDRATHTQYF	TGTGCCATCAGTGGCTGGGACAGGGCCACCCATACGCAGTATTTT
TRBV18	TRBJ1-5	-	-	CASSPEGSRDWNF	TGTGCCAGCTCACCGGAGGGCAGCCGTGATTGGAATTTT
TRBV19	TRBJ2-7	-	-	CASSIVAGRLYEQYF	TGTGCCAGTAGTATTGTCGCGGGGAGACTCTACGAGCAGTACTTC
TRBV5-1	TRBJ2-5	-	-	CASSLVGTPGGQETQYF	TGCGCCAGCAGCTTGGTCGGGACACCGGGTGGTCAAGAGACCCAGTACTTC
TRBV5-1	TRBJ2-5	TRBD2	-	CASSLGLAGGGETQYF	TGCGCCAGCAGCTTGGGGCTAGCGGGAGGAGGAGAGACCCAGTACTTC
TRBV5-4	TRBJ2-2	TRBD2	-	CASSLEAGENTGELFF	TGTGCCAGCAGCTTGGAGGCGGGGGAGAACACCGGGGAGCTGTTTTTT
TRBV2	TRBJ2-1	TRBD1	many	CASSEDRGVYNEQFF	TGTGCCAGCAGTGAAGACAGGGGGGTCTACAATGAGCAGTTCTTC
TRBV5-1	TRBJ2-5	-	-	CASSFGQGQETQYF	TGCGCCAGCAGCTTCGGCCAGGGGCAAGAGACCCAGTACTTC
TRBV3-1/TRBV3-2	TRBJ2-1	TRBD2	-	CASSQDPISGLGPYNEQFF	TGTGCCAGCAGCCAAGATCCCATTAGCGGGTTGGGGCCATACAATGAGCAGTTCTTC
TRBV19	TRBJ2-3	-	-	CASSIWQDGTDTQYF	TGTGCCAGTAGTATATGGCAGGATGGCACAGATACGCAGTATTTT
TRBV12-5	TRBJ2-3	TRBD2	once	CASGLPSGVSTDTQYF	TGTGCTAGTGGTTTGCCTAGCGGGGTTAGCACAGATACGCAGTATTTT
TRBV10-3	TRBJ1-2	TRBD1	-	CAITTGEEGYTF	TGTGCCATCACCACAGGGGAGGAGGGCTACACCTTC
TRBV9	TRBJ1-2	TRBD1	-	CASSQKQGARFYGYTF	TGTGCCAGCAGCCAGAAACAGGGGGCCCGGTTTTATGGCTACACCTTC
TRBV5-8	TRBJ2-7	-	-	CASSLVRYEQYF	TGTGCCAGCAGCTTGGTTCGCTACGAGCAGTACTTC
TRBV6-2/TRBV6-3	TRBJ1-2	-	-	CASSYNRSRGGYTF	TGTGCCAGCAGTTACAATCGGTCACGCGGCGGCTACACCTTC
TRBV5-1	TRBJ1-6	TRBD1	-	CASSRTGDSYNSPLHF	TGCGCCAGCAGCCGAACAGGGGATTCCTATAATTCACCCCTCCACTTT
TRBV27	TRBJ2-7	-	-	CASCSGYEQYF	TGTGCCAGCTGTTCCGGGTACGAGCAGTACTTC